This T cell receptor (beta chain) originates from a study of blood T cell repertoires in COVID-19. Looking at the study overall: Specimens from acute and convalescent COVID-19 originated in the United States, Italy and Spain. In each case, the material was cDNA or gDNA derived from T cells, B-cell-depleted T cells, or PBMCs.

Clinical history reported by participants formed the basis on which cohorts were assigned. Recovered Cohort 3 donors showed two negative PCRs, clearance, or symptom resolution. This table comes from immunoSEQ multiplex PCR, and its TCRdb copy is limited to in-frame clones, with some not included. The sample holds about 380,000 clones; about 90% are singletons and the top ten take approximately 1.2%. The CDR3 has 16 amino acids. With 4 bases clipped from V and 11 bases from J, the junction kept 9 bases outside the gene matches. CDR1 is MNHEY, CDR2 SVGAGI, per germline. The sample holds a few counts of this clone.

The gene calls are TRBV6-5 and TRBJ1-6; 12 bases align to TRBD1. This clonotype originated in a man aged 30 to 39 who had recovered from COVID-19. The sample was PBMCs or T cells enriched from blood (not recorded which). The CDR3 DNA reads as TGTGCCAGCAGTTTAACCGGGACAGGGGGCCACGCACCCCTCCACTTT. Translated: CASSLTGTGGHAPLHF.